This section outlines one TCR beta chain sequence together with its context. These data belong to a study of blood T cell repertoires in COVID-19. In the study overall: Samples of COVID-19 (acute and convalescent) were obtained from the United States, Italy and Spain.

Repertoires were generated with immunoSEQ multiplex PCR, while TCRdb's copy carries only in-frame clones and drops some. Here the sample spans 400,000 to 500,000 clones, 75% to 90% being singletons. Germline CDR1 reads LNHDA; CDR2 reads SQIVND (reference sequence). Trimming removed 4 bases at V and 5 bases at J, with 14 bases between. The CDR3 length is 14 residues. This chain uses TRBV19 with TRBJ1-2, with D unclear. This sequence originates from a woman aged 25-40 years with active or convalescent COVID-19. Input material: peripheral blood. The CDR3 protein is CASSTRWASYGYTF. The CDR3 DNA follows: TGTGCCAGTAGTACCCGGTGGGCCTCTTATGGCTACACCTTC.